The 12 T cell receptor beta chains in this list originate from one sample, sequenced in a study of cytomegalovirus exposure and HLA in healthy donors (dated by TCRdb to about 2017). Libraries were built with the immunoSEQ multiplex PCR assay. For the multiplex PCR, a mixture combining 60 forward primers for TCR Vbeta segments and 13 reverse primers for TCR Jbeta segments was used. TCRdb provides this immuneACCESS table in a form limited to in-frame rearrangements. Some clones are lacking; in checked studies, under half of them reflect an unresolved V gene, and why the rest are absent is not known. In all, the sample holds about 110,000 clones, and roughly 69% of those were seen once. The top ten clones comprise just over 8% of the sample. The specimen sequenced was PBMCs. The source of these receptors is a woman aged 40 to 50 in good health and CMV-seropositive.

This clone was detected only a few times. CDR3 loop: CASKQAPQETQYF. The DNA for the CDR3 is TGCGCCAGTAAGCAAGCGCCGCAAGAGACCCAGTACTTC. The V call is TRBV5-1, the J call TRBJ2-5; D is undetermined. CDR1 is SGHRS, CDR2 YFSETQ, per germline. This CDR3 is built from 13 residues. V lost 8 bases, J lost 2 bases, and 13 bases lay in between. Drawing the rest from reference TRBV5-1 and TRBJ2-5, the complete variable domain is KAGVTQTPRYLIKTRGQQVTLSCSPISGHRSVSWYQQTPGQGLQFLFEYFSETQRNKGNFPGRFSGRQFSNSRSEMNVSTLELGDSALYLCASKQAPQETQYFGPGTRLLVL.

The chain has TRBV2 and TRBJ1-5; D is perhaps TRBD1 (6 bases). The V end lost 4 bases, the J end lost 5 bases, and 15 bases lay between the germline ends. The CDR3 is made up of 15 amino acids. Germline CDR1 and CDR2: SNHLY and FYNNEI. CDR3 sequence: CASSGPGTKDQPQHF. The CDR3 DNA is TGTGCCAGCAGTGGACCCGGGACAAAGGATCAGCCCCAGCATTTT.

This chain joins TRBV29-1 and TRBJ1-1; 8 nucleotides match TRBD1. Germline assignment: CDR1 SQVTM and CDR2 ANQGSEA. J was trimmed by 11 bases and V by 4 bases; bases with no gene match: 0. The CDR3 consists of 9 residues. The CDR3 DNA sequence: TGCAGCGTTGGACAGGGGGCTTTCTTT. Amino acid sequence: CSVGQGAFF.

This clone showed up just once. This chain joins TRBV2 and TRBJ1-5; 9 bases map to TRBD1. V trimming: 5 bases; J trimming: 4 bases; junction bases outside the gene matches: 3. This CDR3 contains 14 residues. Looked up from germline, CDR1 is SNHLY and CDR2 is FYNNEI. CDR3 coding DNA: TGTGCCAGCAGTTTACAGGGGGCGAATCAGCCCCAGCATTTT. This gives the protein CASSLQGANQPQHF.

V gene TRBV4-3 combines with J gene TRBJ1-4; tentatively, D is TRBD1 (5 bases). Germline V gene sequence: CDR1 LGHNA, CDR2 YSLEER. Trimming removed 4 bases at V and 7 bases at J, with 19 bases between. The CDR3 has 16 amino acids. CDR3 bases: TGCGCCAGCAGCCTAGGGGTGGGCGGAACGATTGAAAAACTGTTTTTT. Translation: CASSLGVGGTIEKLFF.

The V call is TRBV25-1, the J call TRBJ2-3; weak D call: TRBD1 (6 bases). Germline V gene lookup returns CDR1 MGHDK and CDR2 SYGVNS. The CDR3 is 14 amino acids. V was trimmed by 6 bases and J by 4 bases, leaving 14 bases between them. The CDR3 protein is CASSEGQLADTQYF. CDR3 bases: TGTGCCAGCAGCGAAGGACAGTTGGCAGATACGCAGTATTTT.

This clone came up a few times. The gene calls are TRBV5-1 and TRBJ2-1; tentatively, D is TRBD1 (5 bases). This CDR3 is built from 14 residues. The germline V gene encodes CDR1 SGHRS and CDR2 YFSETQ. The V and J ends lost 6 bases and 8 bases respectively, with 18 bases between them. CDR3 residues: CASKGDPDKHEQFF. As DNA, the CDR3 is TGCGCCAGCAAGGGTGACCCGGACAAACATGAGCAGTTCTTC.

The chain has TRBV2 and TRBJ1-5; no firm D call. The CDR3 length is 14 residues. The V end lost 7 bases, the J end lost 0 bases, and 10 bases lay between the germline ends. CDR1 is SNHLY and CDR2 is FYNNEI in the germline V gene. The CDR3 coding sequence is TGTGCCAGCACGGCAGACAATAGCAATCAGCCCCAGCATTTT. It is translated as CASTADNSNQPQHF.

The rearrangement links TRBV9 to TRBJ2-1; 8 nucleotides line up with TRBD2. The CDR3 loop spans 17 amino acids. Germline lookup yields CDR1 SGDLS and CDR2 YYNGEE. Losses at the gene ends were 0 bases for V and 0 bases for J; bases not matched to a gene: 5. This CDR3 is CASSVAGGPNSYNEQFF. The CDR3 region has the DNA TGTGCCAGCAGCGTAGCGGGGGGGCCTAACTCCTACAATGAGCAGTTCTTC. Based on the CDR3 plus reference TRBV9 and TRBJ2-1, the full variable domain is DSGVTQTPKHLITATGQRVTLRCSPRSGDLSVYWYQQSLDQGLQFLIQYYNGEERAKGNILERFSAQQFPDLHSELNLSSLELGDSALYFCASSVAGGPNSYNEQFFGPGTRLTVL.

The V call is TRBV7-2, the J call TRBJ2-5; 9 bases align to TRBD2. The CDR3 sequence is 15 residues long. Trimming took 2 bases from V and 1 from J; bases not matched to a gene: 2. Germline-derived CDR1 and CDR2 are SGHTA and FQGNSA. The CDR3 spells CASSLLAGPQETQYF. DNA of the CDR3: TGTGCCAGCAGCTTACTAGCGGGGCCCCAAGAGACCCAGTACTTC.

This chain joins TRBV9 and TRBJ1-1; D unresolved. The CDR3 is made up of 13 amino acids. V lost 4 bases and J 4 bases, leaving 11 bases between the germline ends. Germline CDR1 SGDLS, CDR2 YYNGEE. This chain's CDR3 is CASSPGLVTEAFF. CDR3 sequence (DNA): TGTGCCAGCAGCCCCGGGTTGGTCACTGAAGCTTTCTTT.

The chain has TRBV7-3 and TRBJ2-3; 14 nucleotides agree with TRBD2. The CDR3 totals 16 residues. After removal of 5 bases from V and 5 bases from J, the junction contained 6 bases not matched to a gene. Germline V lookup: CDR1 SGHTA, CDR2 FQGTGA. The CDR3 loop reads CASSPGTSGGVDTQYF. CDR3 DNA: TGTGCCAGCAGCCCCGGGACTAGCGGGGGTGTAGATACGCAGTATTTT.